The 9 T cell receptor beta chains reported below all come from one sample, sequenced in a study of monozygotic twins with inflammatory bowel disease. For each CDR3 protein, TCRdb gives one entry from its re-call of the 5' RACE reads, without DNA. This repertoire includes around 450,000 distinct CDR3 sequences. The sample consisted of blood. These receptors were obtained from a human donor with ulcerative colitis or Crohn's disease, or a healthy co-twin of an affected twin (not recorded which).

CDR3 residues: CASASGRYNEQFF. The V and J genes are TRBV28 and TRBJ2-1; TCRdb designates TRBD2, a call that cannot be tested without DNA. CDR1 is MDHEN, CDR2 SYDVKM, per germline. There are 13 residues in the CDR3.

The V gene is TRBV2, the J gene TRBJ2-7. The CDR3 loop spans 11 amino acids. Germline CDR1 and CDR2: SNHLY and FYNNEI. The chain's CDR3 is CASSGSYEQYF.

The V and J genes are TRBV12-3 or TRBV12-4 and TRBJ1-6. The length of the CDR3 is 15 residues. The CDR3 protein is CASTLGRDYNSPLHF.

The CDR3 reads CASSFAGYVPFSGANVLTF. The genes are TRBV7-8 and TRBJ2-6; TCRdb lists TRBD1, though no DNA is available to test this call. Germline assignment: CDR1 SGHVS and CDR2 FQNEAQ. This CDR3 is 19 amino acids long.

The V gene is TRBV6-1, the J gene TRBJ2-4; no DNA is available, so the TRBD1 call from TCRdb remains unchecked. CDR3 size: 17 residues. Germline V gives CDR1 MNHNS, CDR2 SASEGT. CDR3 sequence reads: CASSDRDRGLAKNIQYF.

The chain combines TRBV4-1 with TRBJ2-3. In germline, CDR1 is MGHRA, CDR2 YSYEKL. The CDR3 length is 14 residues. The CDR3 region is CASSQDKVGDTQYF.

This rearrangement joins TRBV7-9 to TRBJ1-5. This CDR3 is built from 14 residues. Germline loops: CDR1 SEHNR, CDR2 FQNEAQ (reference sequence). The CDR3 loop reads CASSYNGGGQPQHF.

This chain joins TRBV10-3 and TRBJ1-4; checking the TCRdb D call of TRBD1 is not possible without DNA. Germline V lookup: CDR1 ENHRY, CDR2 SYGVKD. There are 13 residues in the CDR3. CDR3 region: CATGQGIGEKLFF.

This rearrangement joins TRBV16 to TRBJ1-2. CDR1 and CDR2 (germline): KGHSY, FQNENV. This CDR3 is 15 amino acids long. The CDR3 is CASSQSRGKAEGYTF.